This T cell receptor (beta chain) was sequenced during a study of blood T cell repertoires in COVID-19. The CDR3 is 14 residues long. Germline CDR1 reads SGHTA; CDR2 reads FQGNSA. Trimming shortened V by 5 bases and J by 3 bases, and 13 bases separated the two germline ends. The protocol was immunoSEQ multiplex PCR, while the TCRdb copy is restricted to in-frame clones and leaves out a portion. The sample holds around 250,000 clones, roughly 86% seen once. The receptor was isolated from a woman between 50 and 59 years old who had recovered from COVID-19. J is TRBJ2-5 and V is TRBV7-2; a weak D match, TRBD1 (6 bases). The specimen sequenced was PBMCs or T cells enriched from blood (not recorded which). The CDR3 region has the DNA TGTGCCAGCAGCCGGACAGTTACTAAAGAGACCCAGTACTTC. Its protein is CASSRTVTKETQYF.